The source of this T cell receptor beta chain is a study of T-cell memory formation after mild COVID-19. Turning to this clonotype: The antigen is not known.

Study-level findings and limits: Specificity for SARS-CoV-2 was not confirmed among the second-wave clones peaking on day 37.

The germline CDR1 and CDR2 sequences are SQVTM and ANQGSEA. V lost 4 bases and J lost 4; bases outside the gene matches: 3. The CDR3 totals 12 residues. TCRdb redid the calling of the 5' RACE reads with MiXCR, one entry per CDR3 protein. Of around 200,000 distinct CDR3 sequences listed, 16% were seen once; the top ten hold approximately 2.1%. The source material was PBMCs or a T cell subset sorted from them (not recorded which). This receptor was taken from an adult woman who had mild COVID-19 (a few samples of this study predate the infection). Cell type and time point are not known. V gene TRBV29-1 combines with J gene TRBJ1-2, with TRBD1 identical over 7 bases. The CDR3 here is CSVGDSVYGYTF. CDR3 DNA sequence: TGCAGCGTTGGGGACAGTGTCTATGGCTACACCTTC.